The subject of this entry is one TCR beta chain. The sample originates from a study of T cells in Graves' hyperthyroidism and ophthalmopathy. RNA transcripts served as the template for amplifying TCR beta CDR3 regions. HTBI primers were employed in a first-round RT-PCR of the TCR CDR3. TCRdb re-called the multiplex PCR reads through MiXCR, storing one row per CDR3 protein. The data contain about 59,000 distinct CDR3 sequences, about 57% of them singletons. Trimming took 6 bases from V and 2 from J; bases not matched to a gene: 5. The length of the CDR3 is 14 residues. The germline gives CDR1 SGHTA, CDR2 FQGTGA.

Source material: blood. The chain links TRBV7-3 to TRBJ2-7; 9 nucleotides agree with TRBD2. This clonotype originated in a woman in her fifties or sixties with Graves' ophthalmopathy. The CDR3 DNA reads TGTGCCAGCAGTTCAAGGACTAGCGCCTACGAGCAGTACTTC. Translating it yields CASSSRTSAYEQYF.